A selection of T cell receptor beta chains follows, all from one sample in a study of OX40 agonist ivuxolimab in advanced cancers. The data were produced by immunoSEQ multiplex PCR, yet TCRdb's version contains in-frame clones alone and is incomplete. This table has about 45,000 clones, approximately 80% appearing once. The source was CD4+ or CD8+ T cells sorted from blood, collected in a trial of the OX40 agonist ivuxolimab. These receptors were obtained from an adult with an advanced solid tumor such as melanoma, head and neck, liver or kidney cancer. CDR3s include the opening cysteine and the closing phenylalanine or tryptophan. The D gene is left open where the match is weak. Some rows have no size entry. The others give once, few or many, or a class for an expanded clone.

j_gene: TRBJ1-2; v_gene: TRBV4-1; d_gene: NA; abundance: NA; CDR3aa: CASSQVGSLLYYGYTF; CDR3nt: TGCGCCAGCAGCCAAGTCGGCAGCCTCTTATACTATGGCTACACCTTC
j_gene: TRBJ2-3; v_gene: TRBV6-5; d_gene: NA; abundance: NA; CDR3aa: CASSITSSTDTQYF; CDR3nt: TGTGCCAGCAGCATCACTTCTAGCACAGATACGCAGTATTTT
j_gene: TRBJ2-7; v_gene: TRBV4-2; d_gene: TRBD2; abundance: NA; CDR3aa: CASSQDRTSGSYEQYF; CDR3nt: TGTGCCAGCAGCCAAGATAGAACTAGCGGCTCCTACGAGCAGTACTTC
j_gene: TRBJ1-1; v_gene: TRBV15; d_gene: NA; abundance: NA; CDR3aa: CATSTFRGNTEAFF; CDR3nt: TGTGCCACCAGCACTTTTAGGGGGAACACTGAAGCTTTCTTT
j_gene: TRBJ1-2; v_gene: TRBV5-1; d_gene: NA; abundance: NA; CDR3aa: CASSLGLGNGYTF; CDR3nt: TGCGCCAGCAGCTTGGGCCTAGGGAATGGCTACACCTTC
j_gene: TRBJ2-7; v_gene: TRBV29-1; d_gene: TRBD1; abundance: NA; CDR3aa: CSVVPGQGTFYEQYF; CDR3nt: TGCAGCGTTGTGCCCGGACAGGGGACCTTCTACGAGCAGTACTTC
j_gene: TRBJ1-1; v_gene: TRBV9; d_gene: NA; abundance: NA; CDR3aa: CASSVAPGGRGEAFF; CDR3nt: TGTGCCAGCAGCGTAGCCCCGGGGGGTCGGGGTGAAGCTTTCTTT
j_gene: TRBJ1-2; v_gene: TRBV5-4; d_gene: NA; abundance: NA; CDR3aa: CASSQDDRRNYGYTF; CDR3nt: TGTGCCAGCAGCCAAGATGACAGGCGAAACTATGGCTACACCTTC
j_gene: TRBJ1-6; v_gene: TRBV19; d_gene: NA; abundance: few; CDR3aa: CASSMRNSPLHF; CDR3nt: TGTGCCAGTAGTATGCGGAATTCACCCCTCCACTTT
j_gene: TRBJ2-1; v_gene: TRBV18; d_gene: TRBD1; abundance: NA; CDR3aa: CASSQLQGLANEQFF; CDR3nt: TGTGCCAGCTCACAGCTACAGGGGCTAGCAAATGAGCAGTTCTTC
j_gene: TRBJ2-1; v_gene: TRBV27; d_gene: TRBD2; abundance: NA; CDR3aa: CASSLSSGGGDEQFF; CDR3nt: TGTGCCAGCAGTTTATCGAGCGGGGGGGGAGATGAGCAGTTCTTC
j_gene: TRBJ2-7; v_gene: TRBV4-1; d_gene: NA; abundance: NA; CDR3aa: CASSQVGSGNSYEQYF; CDR3nt: TGCGCCAGCAGCCAAGTTGGTAGCGGTAATTCCTACGAGCAGTACTTC
j_gene: TRBJ1-1; v_gene: TRBV7-8; d_gene: NA; abundance: NA; CDR3aa: CASSYRQLTEAFF; CDR3nt: TGTGCCAGCAGCTACCGACAGCTCACTGAAGCTTTCTTT
j_gene: TRBJ2-3; v_gene: TRBV2; d_gene: TRBD2; abundance: NA; CDR3aa: CASSEWVAGITDTQYF; CDR3nt: TGTGCCAGCAGTGAGTGGGTAGCGGGGATCACAGATACGCAGTATTTT
j_gene: TRBJ2-1; v_gene: TRBV6-5; d_gene: NA; abundance: NA; CDR3aa: CASSYSEVNNEQFF; CDR3nt: TGTGCCAGCAGTTACTCGGAAGTTAACAATGAGCAGTTCTTC
j_gene: TRBJ1-1; v_gene: TRBV19; d_gene: NA; abundance: NA; CDR3aa: CASGQRENTEAFF; CDR3nt: TGTGCCAGTGGACAGAGAGAGAACACTGAAGCTTTCTTT
j_gene: TRBJ1-6; v_gene: TRBV6-4; d_gene: TRBD1; abundance: NA; CDR3aa: CASSDSTGNSPLHF; CDR3nt: TGTGCCAGCAGTGACTCGACAGGGAATTCACCCCTCCACTTT
j_gene: TRBJ2-7; v_gene: TRBV19; d_gene: NA; abundance: NA; CDR3aa: CASSISRALPYEQYF; CDR3nt: TGTGCCAGTAGTATATCAAGGGCCCTTCCCTACGAGCAGTACTTC
j_gene: TRBJ2-6; v_gene: TRBV5-4; d_gene: TRBD2; abundance: NA; CDR3aa: CASSLSGRGSGANVLTF; CDR3nt: TGTGCCAGCAGCCTCAGCGGGAGGGGCTCTGGGGCCAACGTCCTGACTTTC
j_gene: TRBJ2-7; v_gene: TRBV5-8; d_gene: NA; abundance: NA; CDR3aa: CASSQAGKGEEQYF; CDR3nt: TGTGCCAGCAGCCAAGCCGGAAAGGGGGAAGAGCAGTACTTC
j_gene: TRBJ2-2; v_gene: TRBV11-2; d_gene: TRBD2; abundance: NA; CDR3aa: CASSLSPGGSTGELFF; CDR3nt: TGTGCCAGCAGCTTATCTCCGGGGGGGTCCACCGGGGAGCTGTTTTTT
j_gene: TRBJ2-7; v_gene: TRBV11-1; d_gene: NA; abundance: NA; CDR3aa: CASSLDRQGFPYEQYF; CDR3nt: TGTGCCAGCAGCTTAGATCGGCAGGGGTTCCCCTACGAGCAGTACTTC
j_gene: TRBJ2-4; v_gene: TRBV5-6; d_gene: TRBD1; abundance: NA; CDR3aa: CASSRDRVGGNIQYF; CDR3nt: TGTGCCAGCAGCCGGGACAGGGTAGGAGGGAACATTCAGTACTTC
j_gene: TRBJ1-2; v_gene: TRBV7-9; d_gene: NA; abundance: NA; CDR3aa: CASSLGHIYGYTF; CDR3nt: TGTGCCAGCAGCTTAGGTCATATCTATGGCTACACCTTC
j_gene: TRBJ2-2; v_gene: TRBV7-9; d_gene: TRBD1; abundance: NA; CDR3aa: CASMPGQGNTGELFF; CDR3nt: TGTGCCAGCATGCCGGGACAGGGAAACACCGGGGAGCTGTTTTTT
j_gene: TRBJ1-3; v_gene: TRBV6-1; d_gene: TRBD1; abundance: NA; CDR3aa: CASSEGQFRWGIGSIYF; CDR3nt: TGTGCCAGCAGTGAGGGACAGTTCCGGTGGGGGATAGGCTCCATATATTTT
j_gene: TRBJ2-6; v_gene: TRBV6-1; d_gene: NA; abundance: NA; CDR3aa: CASSEEEVAFWGPTDW; CDR3nt: TGTGCCAGCAGTGAAGAAGAAGTAGCGTTCTGGGGACCAACCGATTGG
j_gene: TRBJ2-3; v_gene: TRBV7-9; d_gene: NA; abundance: NA; CDR3aa: CASSSDTQYF; CDR3nt: TGTGCCAGCAGCTCAGATACGCAGTATTTT
j_gene: TRBJ2-7; v_gene: TRBV7-8; d_gene: NA; abundance: NA; CDR3aa: CASSLVPQTGEISYEQYF; CDR3nt: TGTGCCAGCAGCCTAGTTCCCCAGACAGGTGAGATCTCCTACGAGCAGTACTTC
j_gene: TRBJ1-5; v_gene: TRBV19; d_gene: NA; abundance: NA; CDR3aa: CASCYRWGGNQPQHF; CDR3nt: TGTGCCAGTTGTTATAGATGGGGTGGCAATCAGCCCCAGCATTTT
j_gene: TRBJ1-6; v_gene: TRBV6-5; d_gene: TRBD1; abundance: few; CDR3aa: CASRPGGQGNSPLHF; CDR3nt: TGTGCCAGCAGACCGGGAGGACAGGGGAATTCACCCCTCCACTTT
j_gene: TRBJ2-1; v_gene: TRBV9; d_gene: NA; abundance: NA; CDR3aa: CASSIYQGPQYNEQFF; CDR3nt: TGTGCCAGCAGCATTTACCAGGGGCCCCAATACAATGAGCAGTTCTTC
j_gene: TRBJ2-7; v_gene: TRBV6-5; d_gene: NA; abundance: NA; CDR3aa: CASSGQDWSSYEQYF; CDR3nt: TGTGCCAGCAGTGGACAAGACTGGAGCTCCTACGAGCAGTACTTC
j_gene: TRBJ2-7; v_gene: TRBV6-5; d_gene: NA; abundance: NA; CDR3aa: CASRTQGMLEQYF; CDR3nt: TGTGCCAGCAGAACACAGGGAATGCTGGAGCAGTACTTC
j_gene: TRBJ2-3; v_gene: TRBV15; d_gene: NA; abundance: NA; CDR3aa: CATSTALRADTQYF; CDR3nt: TGTGCCACCAGCACCGCGTTGAGGGCAGATACGCAGTATTTT
j_gene: TRBJ2-1; v_gene: TRBV7-9; d_gene: TRBD2; abundance: NA; CDR3aa: CASSRLASGFYNEQFF; CDR3nt: TGTGCCAGCAGCCGCCTGGCTAGCGGGTTTTACAATGAGCAGTTCTTC
j_gene: TRBJ1-3; v_gene: TRBV11-2; d_gene: NA; abundance: few; CDR3aa: CASSPPGYTGNTIYF; CDR3nt: TGTGCCAGCAGCCCCCCCGGGTACACTGGAAACACCATATATTTT
j_gene: TRBJ1-2; v_gene: TRBV19; d_gene: NA; abundance: NA; CDR3aa: CASSNPGARYGYTF; CDR3nt: TGTGCCAGTAGTAACCCGGGGGCGCGCTATGGCTACACCTTC
j_gene: TRBJ1-2; v_gene: TRBV5-1; d_gene: NA; abundance: few; CDR3aa: CASSLVWGGVYGYTF; CDR3nt: TGCGCCAGCAGCTTGGTCTGGGGAGGGGTCTATGGCTACACCTTC
j_gene: TRBJ2-7; v_gene: TRBV27; d_gene: TRBD2; abundance: NA; CDR3aa: CASSSPSAGHYEQYF; CDR3nt: TGTGCCAGCAGTTCCCCCTCAGCGGGGCACTACGAGCAGTACTTC
j_gene: TRBJ1-5; v_gene: TRBV7-2; d_gene: NA; abundance: NA; CDR3aa: CASSSGVISPQHF; CDR3nt: TGTGCCAGCAGCTCCGGGGTGATCAGCCCCCAGCATTTT
j_gene: TRBJ2-3; v_gene: TRBV9; d_gene: NA; abundance: NA; CDR3aa: CASSVAPQITDTQYF; CDR3nt: TGTGCCAGCAGCGTAGCTCCCCAGATCACAGATACGCAGTATTTT
j_gene: TRBJ1-2; v_gene: TRBV21-1; d_gene: NA; abundance: NA; CDR3aa: CASSKGPSFHPNYGYTF; CDR3nt: TGTGCCAGCAGCAAAGGACCTTCATTCCACCCTAACTATGGCTACACCTTC
j_gene: TRBJ2-3; v_gene: TRBV9; d_gene: TRBD2; abundance: once; CDR3aa: CASSPGGGGTDTQYF; CDR3nt: TGTGCCAGCAGCCCCGGGGGGGGAGGCACAGATACGCAGTATTTT